What follows are 8 T cell receptor beta chains derived from one specimen sequenced in a study of blood T cell repertoires in COVID-19. Sequenced by immunoSEQ multiplex PCR; TCRdb stores in-frame clones only, minus some. The sample contains a few hundred thousand clones, around nine tenths of which appear only once. Sequencing input: PBMCs or T cells enriched from blood (not recorded which). Receptor source: a woman in her thirties or forties who had been exposed to COVID-19.

Of note for this clone: Germline is not matched at one junction end, which may reflect a read error. The J gene is TRBJ1-2, the V gene TRBV5-1, with D maybe TRBD1 (5 bases). Germline V gives CDR1 SGHRS, CDR2 YFSETQ. The CDR3 contains 13 residues. The chain's CDR3 is CASSPTVGSGYTF. The CDR3 nucleotides are TGTGCCAGCAGCCCGACAGTCGGGAGCGGCTACACCTTC.

This clone was counted a single time. The sample holds other DNA sequences that translate to the same CDR3. J is TRBJ1-5 and V is TRBV28; TRBD1 matches at 9 bases. The CDR3 totals 15 residues. Losses at the gene ends were 5 bases for V and 3 bases for J; bases not matched to a gene: 5. In germline, CDR1 is MDHEN, CDR2 SYDVKM. In DNA form, the CDR3 reads TGTGCCAGCAGTCCGACAGGGGGGATCAATCAGCCCCAGCATTTT. Residues: CASSPTGGINQPQHF.

The rearrangement uses TRBV6-2 or TRBV6-3 and TRBJ1-6; 11 bases are a match to TRBD1. Germline assignment: CDR1 MNHEY and CDR2 SVGEGT. This CDR3 region has 18 residues. After removal of 0 bases from V and 4 bases from J, the junction contained 5 bases not matched to a gene. This CDR3 is CASSYSLGQGAYNSPLHF. The CDR3 DNA reads TGTGCCAGCAGTTACTCCCTTGGACAGGGGGCTTATAATTCACCCCTCCACTTT.

The rearrangement links TRBV7-2 to TRBJ1-3, with 7 bases matching TRBD1. There are 13 residues in the CDR3. Germline CDR1 is SGHTA and CDR2 is FQGNSA. V shed 4 bases and J 4 bases; nucleotides not matched to a gene: 1. The CDR3 is CASSWTGGNTIYF. The CDR3 DNA reads TGTGCCAGCAGCTGGACAGGAGGAAACACCATATATTTT.

This chain joins TRBV10-3 and TRBJ1-2; D might be TRBD1 (5 bases). V was clipped by 0 bases and J by 4 bases, with 12 bases between them. CDR3 length: 15 amino acids. The germline CDR1 and CDR2 sequences are ENHRY and SYGVKD. CDR3 bases: TGTGCCATCAGTGAGTCGAGCACAGGTTCCTATGGCTACACCTTC. Amino acids: CAISESSTGSYGYTF.

The chain couples TRBV5-8 to TRBJ2-7; TRBD2 matches 16 bases. Germline CDR1 reads SGHTS; CDR2 reads YDEGEE. The V gene end was trimmed by 4 bases and the J gene end by 6 bases; junction bases not matched to a gene: 7. The length of the CDR3 is 16 residues. CDR3 sequence: CASSEAGLAGGLEQYF. The CDR3 region has the DNA TGTGCCAGCAGCGAGGCGGGACTAGCGGGGGGGCTCGAGCAGTACTTC.

To note about this clone: This sample also contains other DNA sequences that code for the same CDR3. The rearrangement uses TRBV6-6 and TRBJ1-2; D is possibly TRBD1 (6 bases). The length of the CDR3 is 14 residues. V lost 2 bases and J 2 bases, leaving 9 bases between the germline ends. Germline V gene data show CDR1 as MNHNY and CDR2 as SVGAGI (reference sequence). CDR3 bases: TGTGCCAGCAGTTACGGTCAGGGGAACTATGGCTACACCTTC. Its translation: CASSYGQGNYGYTF.

The chain employs TRBV7-9 and TRBJ1-2; 7 bases agree with TRBD1. The CDR3 is made up of 14 amino acids. Germline V gene data show CDR1 as SEHNR and CDR2 as FQNEAQ (reference sequence). V was clipped by 5 bases and J by 5 bases; unmatched bases: 8. In nucleotides, the CDR3 is TGTGCCAGCAGCGCCCGGACAGGATTTTATGGCTACACCTTC. Protein product: CASSARTGFYGYTF. Supplemented by reference TRBV7-9 and TRBJ1-2, the full variable domain reads DTGVSQNPRHKITKRGQNVTFRCDPISEHNRLYWYRQTLGQGPEFLTYFQNEAQLEKSRLLSDRFSAERPKGSFSTLEIQRTEQGDSAMYLCASSARTGFYGYTFGSGTRLTVV.